Shown below are 7 T cell receptor beta chains from a single sample sequenced in a study of blood T cell repertoires in COVID-19. The table came from immunoSEQ multiplex PCR; TCRdb's copy has only in-frame clones and leaves some out. The sample carries more than 350,000 clones, 80% to 90% recorded once. Sequencing was done on a sample of PBMCs or T cells enriched from blood (not recorded which). Receptors originate from a man between 18 and 29 years old who had recovered from COVID-19.

The V call is TRBV5-4, the J call TRBJ2-2; 13 bases match TRBD2. The CDR3 length is 17 residues. Per germline, CDR1 SGHNT and CDR2 YYREEE (reference sequence). The V segment lost 2 bases and the J segment 4 bases; nucleotides outside the gene matches: 5. The CDR3 nucleotides read TGTGCCAGCAGCTTCGGACTAGCGGGAGTTGGCACCGGGGAGCTGTTTTTT. It encodes CASSFGLAGVGTGELFF.

The rearrangement joins TRBV15 to TRBJ2-7; a possible D gene is TRBD2 (7 bases). This CDR3 comprises 16 residues. CDR1 is LNHNV and CDR2 is YYDKDF in the germline V gene (reference sequence). V gave up 1 base and J gave up 3 bases, with 16 bases separating them. The CDR3 here is CATSRVLGGQGYEQYF. CDR3 in DNA: TGTGCCACCAGCAGAGTTTTGGGGGGGCAAGGCTACGAGCAGTACTTC. Filled out from reference TRBV15 and TRBJ2-7, the complete variable domain reads DAMVIQNPRYQVTQFGKPVTLSCSQTLNHNVMYWYQQKSSQAPKLLFHYYDKDFNNEADTPDNFQSRRPNTSFCFLDIRSPGLGDTAMYLCATSRVLGGQGYEQYFGPGTRLTVT.

V is TRBV5-1 and J is TRBJ2-1; 9 positions agree with TRBD1. This CDR3 has 14 amino acids. V was pared by 0 bases and J by 8 bases, with 3 bases of the junction left unmatched. Germline V gene lookup returns CDR1 SGHRS and CDR2 YFSETQ. DNA of the CDR3: TGCGCCAGCAGCTTGGGTGGGACAGGGCATGAGCAGTTCTTC. Translation gives CASSLGGTGHEQFF.

The rearrangement links TRBV14 to TRBJ1-1, with D perhaps matching TRBD1 (5 bases). V was pared by 2 bases and J by 4 bases, with 8 bases between. The length of the CDR3 is 13 residues. Germline values: CDR1 SGHDN, CDR2 FVKESK. CDR3 nucleotides: TGTGCCAGCAGCCAACACCAGGGCACTGAAGCTTTCTTT. Translation gives CASSQHQGTEAFF.

This clone has just one count. V gene TRBV11-2 combines with J gene TRBJ2-5; 9 bases agree with TRBD2. CDR3 size: 14 residues. With V trimmed by 3 bases and J by 5 bases, 4 bases remained unmatched. CDR1 is SGHAT and CDR2 is FQNNGV in the germline V gene. In DNA form, the CDR3 reads TGTGCCAGCAGCTTGGGACTAGCTGAGGAGACCCAGTACTTC. As protein: CASSLGLAEETQYF. Together with reference TRBV11-2 and TRBJ2-5, the CDR3 gives the full variable domain: EAGVAQSPRYKIIEKRQSVAFWCNPISGHATLYWYQQILGQGPKLLIQFQNNGVVDDSQLPKDRFSAERLKGVDSTLKIQPAKLEDSAVYLCASSLGLAEETQYFGPGTRLLVL.

This clone has only a few counts. CDR3 residues: CASSPWTGIRDTQYF. As DNA, the CDR3 is TGTGCCAGCAGTCCCTGGACAGGAATAAGAGATACGCAGTATTTT. This chain uses TRBV28 with TRBJ2-3; 7 bases line up with TRBD1. The V segment lost 5 bases and the J segment 5 bases; nucleotides outside the gene matches: 10. CDR3 length: 15 amino acids. CDR1 MDHEN and CDR2 SYDVKM come from the germline V gene.

The CDR3: CAWSYTFNYGYTF. CDR3 in DNA: TGTGCCTGGAGTTACACGTTTAACTATGGCTACACCTTC. V usage is TRBV30 and J usage is TRBJ1-2; D gene unclear. V lost 2 bases to trimming and J lost 1 base, with 8 bases between them. Germline V gene data show CDR1 as GTSNPN and CDR2 as SVGIG (reference sequence). This CDR3 spans 13 amino acids.